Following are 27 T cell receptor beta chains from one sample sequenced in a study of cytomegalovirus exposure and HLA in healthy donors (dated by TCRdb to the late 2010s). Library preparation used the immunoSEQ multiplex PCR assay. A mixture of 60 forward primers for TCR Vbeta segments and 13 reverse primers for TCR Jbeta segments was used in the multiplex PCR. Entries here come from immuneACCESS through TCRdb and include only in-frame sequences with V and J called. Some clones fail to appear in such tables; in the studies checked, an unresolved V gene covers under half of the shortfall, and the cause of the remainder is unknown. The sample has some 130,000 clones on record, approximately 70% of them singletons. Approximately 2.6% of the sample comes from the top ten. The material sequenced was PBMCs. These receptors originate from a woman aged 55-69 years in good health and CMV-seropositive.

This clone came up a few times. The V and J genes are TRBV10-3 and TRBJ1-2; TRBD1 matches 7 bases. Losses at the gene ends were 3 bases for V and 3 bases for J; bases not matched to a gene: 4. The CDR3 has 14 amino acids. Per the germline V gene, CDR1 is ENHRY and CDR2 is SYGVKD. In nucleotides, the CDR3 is TGTGCCATCAGTGAAGGGACAGATTACTATGGCTACACCTTC. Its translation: CAISEGTDYYGYTF.

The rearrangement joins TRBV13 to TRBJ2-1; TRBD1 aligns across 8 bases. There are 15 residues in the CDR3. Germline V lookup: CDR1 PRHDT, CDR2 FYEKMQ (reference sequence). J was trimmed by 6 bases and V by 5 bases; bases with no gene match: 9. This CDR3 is CASSTSQGALNEQFF. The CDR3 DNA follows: TGTGCCAGCAGCACCTCGCAGGGGGCGCTCAATGAGCAGTTCTTC.

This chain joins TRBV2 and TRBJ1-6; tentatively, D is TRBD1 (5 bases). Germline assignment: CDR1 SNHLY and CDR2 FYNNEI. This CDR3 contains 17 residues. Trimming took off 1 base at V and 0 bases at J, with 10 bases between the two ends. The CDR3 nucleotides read TGTGCCAGCAGTGAAGAGGGGTTGCGCTCCTATAATTCACCCCTCCACTTT. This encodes CASSEEGLRSYNSPLHF.

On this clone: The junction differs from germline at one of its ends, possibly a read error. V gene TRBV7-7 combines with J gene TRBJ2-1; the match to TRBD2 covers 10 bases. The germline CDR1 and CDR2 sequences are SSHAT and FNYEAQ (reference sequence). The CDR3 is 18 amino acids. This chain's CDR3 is CASSLVFSGGAPYNEQFF. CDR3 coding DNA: TGTGCTAGCAGCTTAGTATTCAGCGGGGGGGCGCCCTACAATGAGCAGTTCTTC.

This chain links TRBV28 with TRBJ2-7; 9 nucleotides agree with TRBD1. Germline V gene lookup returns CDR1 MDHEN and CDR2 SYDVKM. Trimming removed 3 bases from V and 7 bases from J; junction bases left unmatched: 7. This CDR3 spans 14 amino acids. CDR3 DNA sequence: TGTGCCAGCAGTTTTTCGGGACAGGGCGAAGAGCAGTACTTC. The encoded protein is CASSFSGQGEEQYF.

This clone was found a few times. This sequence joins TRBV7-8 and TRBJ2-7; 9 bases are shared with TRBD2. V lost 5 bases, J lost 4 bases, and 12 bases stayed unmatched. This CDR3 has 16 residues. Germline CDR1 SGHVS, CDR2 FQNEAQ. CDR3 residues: CASSPGTGTSFYEQYF. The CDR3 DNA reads TGTGCCAGCAGCCCGGGGACCGGGACTAGCTTTTACGAGCAGTACTTC.

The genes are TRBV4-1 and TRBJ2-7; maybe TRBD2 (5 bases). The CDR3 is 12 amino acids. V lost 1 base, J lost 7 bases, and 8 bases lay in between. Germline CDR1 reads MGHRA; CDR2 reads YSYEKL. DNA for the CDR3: TGCGCCAGCAGCCAAGGACTACGGGAGCAGTACTTC. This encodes CASSQGLREQYF.

CDR3 in DNA: TGTGCCAGAAGCTACGGACGGGGAAGGAACGGCTACACCTTC. Protein product: CARSYGRGRNGYTF. The chain has TRBV5-3 and TRBJ1-2; D is unclear. TRBV5-3 is flagged as an ORF with uncertain function. The CDR3 is 14 amino acids. V dropped 3 bases and J dropped 8 bases, with 17 bases sitting between them.

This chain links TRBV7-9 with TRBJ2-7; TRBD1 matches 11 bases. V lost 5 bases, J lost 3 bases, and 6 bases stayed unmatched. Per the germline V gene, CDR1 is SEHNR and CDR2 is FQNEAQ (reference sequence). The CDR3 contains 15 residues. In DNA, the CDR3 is TGTGCCAGCAGCCCTATGGGGACAGGGGGCTACGAGCAGTACTTC. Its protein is CASSPMGTGGYEQYF. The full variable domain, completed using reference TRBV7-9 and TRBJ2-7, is DTGVSQNPRHKITKRGQNVTFRCDPISEHNRLYWYRQTLGQGPEFLTYFQNEAQLEKSRLLSDRFSAERPKGSFSTLEIQRTEQGDSAMYLCASSPMGTGGYEQYFGPGTRLTVT.

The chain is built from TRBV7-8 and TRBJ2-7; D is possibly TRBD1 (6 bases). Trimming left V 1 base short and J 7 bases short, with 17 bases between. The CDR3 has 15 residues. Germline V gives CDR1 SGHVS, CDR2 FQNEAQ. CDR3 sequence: CASSLDPGTSREQYF. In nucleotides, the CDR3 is TGTGCCAGCAGCTTAGACCCTGGGACATCACGAGAGCAGTACTTC.

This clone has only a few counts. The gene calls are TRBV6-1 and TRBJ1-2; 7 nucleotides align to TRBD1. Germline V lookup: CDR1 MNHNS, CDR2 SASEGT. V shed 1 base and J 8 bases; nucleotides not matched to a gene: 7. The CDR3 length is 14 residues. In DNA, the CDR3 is TGTGCCAGCAGTGAAGGACAGGGAGTGGGCGGCTACACCTTC. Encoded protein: CASSEGQGVGGYTF.

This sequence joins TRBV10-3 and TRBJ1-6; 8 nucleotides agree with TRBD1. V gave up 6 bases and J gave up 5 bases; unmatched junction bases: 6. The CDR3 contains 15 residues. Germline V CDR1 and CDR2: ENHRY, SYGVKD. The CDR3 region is CAIRETGVDNSPLHF. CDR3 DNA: TGTGCCATCAGGGAGACAGGGGTTGATAATTCACCCCTCCACTTT.

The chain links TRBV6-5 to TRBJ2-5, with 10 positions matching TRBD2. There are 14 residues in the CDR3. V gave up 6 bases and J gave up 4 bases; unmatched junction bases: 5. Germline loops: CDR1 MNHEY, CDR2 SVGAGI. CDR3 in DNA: TGTGCCAGCAGGCTTAGCGGGGGGACAGAGACCCAGTACTTC. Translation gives CASRLSGGTETQYF.

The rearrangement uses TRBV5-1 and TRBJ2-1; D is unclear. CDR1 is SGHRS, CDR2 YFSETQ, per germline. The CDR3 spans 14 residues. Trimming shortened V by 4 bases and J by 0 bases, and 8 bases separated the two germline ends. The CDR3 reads CASSPYSSYNEQFF. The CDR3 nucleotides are TGCGCCAGCAGCCCTTACTCCTCCTACAATGAGCAGTTCTTC.

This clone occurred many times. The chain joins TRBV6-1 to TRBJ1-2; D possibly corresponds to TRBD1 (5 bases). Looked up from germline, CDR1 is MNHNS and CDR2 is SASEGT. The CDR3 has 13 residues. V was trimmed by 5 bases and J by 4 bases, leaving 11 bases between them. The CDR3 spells CASSPRQSYGYTF. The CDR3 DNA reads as TGTGCCAGCAGTCCTCGACAGTCCTATGGCTACACCTTC.

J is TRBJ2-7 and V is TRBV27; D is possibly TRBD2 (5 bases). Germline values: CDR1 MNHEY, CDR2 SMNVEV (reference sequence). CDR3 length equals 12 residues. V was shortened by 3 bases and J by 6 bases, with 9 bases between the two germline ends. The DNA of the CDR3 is TGTGCCAGCAGTTTCGGAAGCGGCGAGCAGTACTTC. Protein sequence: CASSFGSGEQYF.

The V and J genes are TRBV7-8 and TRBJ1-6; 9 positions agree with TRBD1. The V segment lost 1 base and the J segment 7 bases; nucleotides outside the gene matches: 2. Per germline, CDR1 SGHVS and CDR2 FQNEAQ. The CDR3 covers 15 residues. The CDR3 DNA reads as TGTGCCAGCAGCTTAGAAGACAGGGGGAATTCACCCCTCCACTTT. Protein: CASSLEDRGNSPLHF.

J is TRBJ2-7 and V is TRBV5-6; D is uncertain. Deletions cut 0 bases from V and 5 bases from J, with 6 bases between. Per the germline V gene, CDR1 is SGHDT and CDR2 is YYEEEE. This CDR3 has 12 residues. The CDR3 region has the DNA TGTGCCAGCAGCTTGGGGCGGCACGAGCAGTACTTC. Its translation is CASSLGRHEQYF.

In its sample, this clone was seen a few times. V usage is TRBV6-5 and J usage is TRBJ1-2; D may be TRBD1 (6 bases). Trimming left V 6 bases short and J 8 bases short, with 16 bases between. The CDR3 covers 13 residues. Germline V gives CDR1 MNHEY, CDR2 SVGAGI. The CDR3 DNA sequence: TGTGCCAGCAGCCCGGGAGGAGGGGGAGGCTACACCTTC. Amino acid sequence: CASSPGGGGGYTF.

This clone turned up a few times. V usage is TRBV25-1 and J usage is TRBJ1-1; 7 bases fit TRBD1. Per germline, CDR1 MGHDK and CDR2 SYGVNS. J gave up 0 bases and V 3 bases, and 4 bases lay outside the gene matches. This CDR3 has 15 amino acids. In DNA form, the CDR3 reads TGTGCCAGCAGTGACCCGACAGGGATGAACACTGAAGCTTTCTTT. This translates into CASSDPTGMNTEAFF.

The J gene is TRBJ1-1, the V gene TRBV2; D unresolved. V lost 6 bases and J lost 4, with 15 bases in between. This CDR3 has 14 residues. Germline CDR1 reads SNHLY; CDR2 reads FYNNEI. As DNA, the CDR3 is TGTGCCAGCAGCCAAGCAGGAGGGTCCACTGAAGCTTTCTTT. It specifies CASSQAGGSTEAFF.

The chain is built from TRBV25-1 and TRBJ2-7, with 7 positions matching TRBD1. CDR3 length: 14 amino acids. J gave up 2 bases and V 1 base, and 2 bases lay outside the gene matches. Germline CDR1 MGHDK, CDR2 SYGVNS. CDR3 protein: CASSEFGTAYEQYF. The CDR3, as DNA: TGTGCCAGCAGTGAATTTGGGACAGCCTACGAGCAGTACTTC.

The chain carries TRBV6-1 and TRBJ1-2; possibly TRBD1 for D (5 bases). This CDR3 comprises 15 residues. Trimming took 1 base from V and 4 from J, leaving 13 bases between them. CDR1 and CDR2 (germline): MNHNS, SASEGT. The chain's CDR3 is CASSEVRDSIYGYTF. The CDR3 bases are TGTGCCAGCAGTGAAGTCAGAGACAGCATCTATGGCTACACCTTC.

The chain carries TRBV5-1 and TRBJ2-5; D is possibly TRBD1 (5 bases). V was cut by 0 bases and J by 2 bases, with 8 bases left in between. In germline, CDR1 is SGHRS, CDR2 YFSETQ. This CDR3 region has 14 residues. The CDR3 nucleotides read TGCGCCAGCAGCTTGGCCACAGGACAAGAGACCCAGTACTTC. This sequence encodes CASSLATGQETQYF.

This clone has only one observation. This CDR3 is CASSDWGVVHNEQFF. CDR3 bases: TGTGCCAGCAGTGACTGGGGGGTGGTACACAATGAGCAGTTCTTC. V is TRBV6-1 and J is TRBJ2-1; possible D gene TRBD2, 6 bases. In germline, CDR1 is MNHNS, CDR2 SASEGT. The V gene lost 3 bases and the J gene lost 5 bases, with 14 bases spanning the gap. The CDR3 length is 15 residues.

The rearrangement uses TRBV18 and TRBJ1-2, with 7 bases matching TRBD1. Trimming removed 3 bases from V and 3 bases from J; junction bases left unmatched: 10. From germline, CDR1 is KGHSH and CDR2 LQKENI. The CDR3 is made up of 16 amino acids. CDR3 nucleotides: TGTGCCAGCTCACCCCGCCCGACAGGGTGGTACTATGGCTACACCTTC. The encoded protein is CASSPRPTGWYYGYTF.

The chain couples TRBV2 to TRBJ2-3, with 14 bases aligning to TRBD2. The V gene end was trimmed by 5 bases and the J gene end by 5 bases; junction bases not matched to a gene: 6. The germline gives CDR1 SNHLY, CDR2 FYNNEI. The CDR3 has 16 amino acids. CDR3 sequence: CASSTGLAGGGDTQYF. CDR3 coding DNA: TGTGCCAGCAGTACAGGACTAGCGGGGGGAGGAGATACGCAGTATTTT.